Reported below is one T cell receptor (beta chain). Its antigen is not identified. These data belong to a study of OX40 agonist ivuxolimab in advanced cancers. The wider study: It was ivuxolimab, an agonistic anti-OX40 (CD134) antibody, that patients were treated with. Study-level points and caveats: Averaged across samples, CD8+ T cells carried more expanded clones than CD4+ did.

Trimming left V 0 bases short and J 4 bases short, with 8 bases between. Germline V gene data show CDR1 as SGHNT and CDR2 as YYREEE (reference sequence). This CDR3 region has 14 residues. Some clones are missing from TCRdb's copy, which holds only in-frame ones; the method was immunoSEQ multiplex PCR. The repertoire holds tens of thousands of clones, with 93% as singletons. Sequencing was performed on CD4+ or CD8+ T cells sorted from blood, taken in a trial of the OX40 agonist ivuxolimab. The TCR was taken from an adult with an advanced solid tumor such as melanoma, head and neck, liver or kidney cancer. The chain combines TRBV5-4 with TRBJ2-1; no reliable D call. The CDR3 nucleotides are TGTGCCAGCAGCTTGGGACTGAAATACAATGAGCAGTTCTTC. Amino acid sequence: CASSLGLKYNEQFF.